This T cell receptor (beta chain) was identified during a study of T cells in Graves' hyperthyroidism and ophthalmopathy. At least ten counts were recorded for this clonotype. The V end was cut by 6 bases, the J end by 5 bases, with 10 bases between. The CDR3 has 12 residues. Germline V gene sequence: CDR1 SQVTM, CDR2 ANQGSEA. RNA transcripts served as the template for amplifying TCR beta CDR3 regions. A first-round RT-PCR of the TCR CDR3 used the HTBI primer set. Each CDR3 protein is one row after TCRdb ran MiXCR on the multiplex PCR reads. Of hundreds of thousands of distinct CDR3 sequences listed, approximately 15% are singletons.

V usage is TRBV29-1 and J usage is TRBJ1-4, with D uncertain. Specimen: blood. The receptor's source is a woman in her 30s with Graves' hyperthyroidism. CDR3 sequence (DNA): TGCAGCGTATGGGCACGGAATGAAAAACTGTTTTTT. Amino acids: CSVWARNEKLFF.